This is a list of T cell receptor beta chains from one sample in a study of cytomegalovirus exposure and HLA in healthy donors. Some clones are missing from TCRdb's copy, which holds only in-frame ones; the method was immunoSEQ multiplex PCR. In the table there are 100,000 to 150,000 clones, 74% of which are singletons. Specimen: PBMCs. These receptors were obtained from a woman in her fifties or sixties in good health and CMV-seropositive. Both conserved end residues are part of each CDR3. Fields, in order: D gene, clone size, V gene, J gene, CDR3 protein, CDR3 DNA. A D gene is named only where the DNA matches it firmly. Clone size is stated in some rows and not others, as once, few, many or a class when expanded.

D: NA; size: NA; V: TRBV5-5; J: TRBJ1-3; CDR3: CASSLAGTLSSGNTIYF; DNA: TGTGCCAGCAGCTTGGCCGGGACACTGAGCTCTGGAAACACCATATATTTT
D: NA; size: NA; V: TRBV5-8; J: TRBJ2-3; CDR3: CASSLQGGRNTQYF; DNA: TGTGCCAGCAGCTTGCAGGGGGGCCGGAATACGCAGTATTTT
D: TRBD1; size: NA; V: TRBV5-4; J: TRBJ2-7; CDR3: CASRMGGTGGGNEQYF; DNA: TGTGCCAGCAGAATGGGAGGGACAGGGGGGGGAAACGAGCAGTACTTC
D: NA; size: NA; V: TRBV7-9; J: TRBJ1-1; CDR3: CASSFEVNSGF; DNA: TGTGCCAGCAGCTTCGAAGTAAATAGTGGCTTT
D: TRBD2; size: NA; V: TRBV15; J: TRBJ2-7; CDR3: CATSRAGSGTSGVYEQYF; DNA: TGTGCCACCAGCAGAGCCGGATCCGGGACTAGCGGGGTTTACGAGCAGTACTTC
D: NA; size: NA; V: TRBV5-4; J: TRBJ2-3; CDR3: CASNRGGSGTDTQYF; DNA: TGTGCCAGCAACCGAGGCGGGTCGGGCACAGATACGCAGTATTTT
D: TRBD1; size: NA; V: TRBV23-1; J: TRBJ2-2; CDR3: CASSLRGQGSSNTGELFF; DNA: TGCGCCAGCAGTCTGAGGGGACAGGGGTCTTCGAACACCGGGGAGCTGTTTTTT
D: TRBD1; size: once; V: TRBV5-4; J: TRBJ2-3; CDR3: CASSQGVFADTQYF; DNA: TGTGCCAGCAGCCAGGGGGTCTTCGCAGATACGCAGTATTTT
D: TRBD1; size: NA; V: TRBV29-1; J: TRBJ1-2; CDR3: CSVGLDRLRTGDYGYTF; DNA: TGCAGCGTTGGTCTGGACCGCCTACGGACAGGGGACTATGGCTACACCTTC
D: NA; size: NA; V: TRBV2; J: TRBJ1-2; CDR3: CASSVRTGVGYTF; DNA: TGTGCCAGCAGTGTAAGGACGGGGGTGGGCTACACCTTC
D: NA; size: NA; V: TRBV6-6; J: TRBJ2-7; CDR3: CASSRDTPYEQYF; DNA: TGTGCCAGCAGTCGGGACACCCCCTACGAGCAGTACTTC
D: NA; size: NA; V: TRBV6-1; J: TRBJ1-2; CDR3: CASRTANNYGYTF; DNA: TGTGCCAGCCGGACAGCAAATAACTATGGCTACACCTTC
D: TRBD1; size: NA; V: TRBV27; J: TRBJ2-3; CDR3: CASSLSIWTGVSTDTQYF; DNA: TGTGCCAGCAGTTTATCCATTTGGACAGGGGTGAGCACAGATACGCAGTATTTT
D: TRBD1; size: NA; V: TRBV15; J: TRBJ1-5; CDR3: CATSRDRGILNPSNQPQHF; DNA: TGTGCCACCAGCAGAGACAGGGGGATTTTAAACCCAAGCAATCAGCCCCAGCATTTT
D: NA; size: NA; V: TRBV5-4; J: TRBJ1-3; CDR3: CASSSLGQGGNTIYF; DNA: TGTGCCAGCAGCTCCTTAGGGCAGGGAGGAAACACCATATATTTT
D: NA; size: NA; V: TRBV25-1; J: TRBJ2-7; CDR3: CASSGRNEQYF; DNA: TGTGCCAGCAGTGGGCGGAACGAGCAGTACTTC
D: NA; size: few; V: TRBV11-3; J: TRBJ2-1; CDR3: CASSLDRYEQFF; DNA: TGTGCCAGCAGCTTAGATCGTTATGAGCAGTTCTTC
D: TRBD1; size: NA; V: TRBV9; J: TRBJ2-4; CDR3: CASSVGSGQGNIQYF; DNA: TGTGCCAGCAGCGTAGGATCGGGACAGGGAAACATTCAGTACTTC
D: NA; size: NA; V: TRBV9; J: TRBJ2-3; CDR3: CASSVASRTDTQYF; DNA: TGTGCCAGCAGCGTAGCTTCTCGGACAGATACGCAGTATTTT
D: NA; size: NA; V: TRBV6-4; J: TRBJ2-3; CDR3: CASRPSATTDTQYF; DNA: TGTGCCAGCCGACCTAGCGCAACCACAGATACGCAGTATTTT
D: TRBD2; size: once; V: TRBV5-1; J: TRBJ2-3; CDR3: CASSLTSGADTQYF; DNA: TGCGCCAGCAGCTTGACCAGCGGGGCAGATACGCAGTATTTT
D: TRBD2; size: NA; V: TRBV11-3; J: TRBJ2-5; CDR3: CASSSGLAGGHQETQYF; DNA: TGTGCCAGCAGCTCCGGACTAGCGGGGGGGCACCAAGAGACCCAGTACTTC
D: TRBD1; size: NA; V: TRBV7-2; J: TRBJ2-3; CDR3: CASSPGWGITGVGTDTQYF; DNA: TGTGCCAGCAGCCCAGGGTGGGGTATTACAGGGGTCGGGACAGATACGCAGTATTTT
D: TRBD1; size: NA; V: TRBV28; J: TRBJ1-5; CDR3: CASSNRGFNQPQHF; DNA: TGTGCCAGCAGCAACAGGGGATTCAATCAGCCCCAGCATTTT
D: NA; size: NA; V: TRBV7-9; J: TRBJ1-2; CDR3: CSSSQNPGLGVYGYTF; DNA: TGTTCCAGCAGCCAGAATCCCGGCCTAGGGGTCTATGGCTACACCTTC
D: NA; size: few; V: TRBV4-1; J: TRBJ1-3; CDR3: CASSHLRTAGSGNTIYF; DNA: TGCGCCAGCAGCCACCTACGGACGGCGGGCTCTGGAAACACCATATATTTT
D: NA; size: NA; V: TRBV9; J: TRBJ1-6; CDR3: CASSARILNSPLHF; DNA: TGTGCCAGCAGCGCGCGGATATTAAATTCACCCCTCCACTTT
D: NA; size: NA; V: TRBV30; J: TRBJ2-7; CDR3: CAWSDPQYEQYF; DNA: TGTGCCTGGAGTGATCCACAGTACGAGCAGTACTTC
D: TRBD1; size: NA; V: TRBV19; J: TRBJ2-7; CDR3: CASSIGGTAAYEQYF; DNA: TGTGCCAGTAGTATAGGGGGGACAGCAGCTTACGAGCAGTACTTC
D: TRBD1; size: NA; V: TRBV10-3; J: TRBJ1-5; CDR3: CAIRAGEGQGIGNQPQHF; DNA: TGTGCCATCAGGGCGGGGGAAGGACAGGGGATAGGCAATCAGCCCCAGCATTTT
D: NA; size: once; V: TRBV7-2; J: TRBJ2-7; CDR3: CASSLGLSYEQYF; DNA: TGTGCCAGCAGCTTAGGTCTTTCCTACGAGCAGTACTTC
D: NA; size: NA; V: TRBV18; J: TRBJ2-1; CDR3: CASSQQGRNEQFF; DNA: TGTGCCAGCTCACAACAGGGGAGGAATGAGCAGTTCTTC
D: NA; size: NA; V: TRBV9; J: TRBJ1-6; CDR3: CASSSGASNSPLHF; DNA: TGTGCCAGCAGTTCAGGGGCTAGTAATTCACCCCTCCACTTT
D: NA; size: NA; V: TRBV6-1; J: TRBJ1-5; CDR3: CASREMINSNQPQHF; DNA: TGTGCCAGCAGAGAGATGATTAATAGCAATCAGCCCCAGCATTTT
D: TRBD1; size: NA; V: TRBV2; J: TRBJ2-1; CDR3: CASSVRGGVTYNEQFF; DNA: TGTGCCAGCAGTGTTCGAGGGGGCGTGACCTACAATGAGCAGTTCTTC
D: NA; size: NA; V: TRBV7-9; J: TRBJ2-5; CDR3: CATSPHRSEETQYF; DNA: TGTGCCACCAGCCCCCATCGCAGCGAAGAGACCCAGTACTTC
D: NA; size: once; V: TRBV29-1; J: TRBJ1-5; CDR3: CSVVGQAGGPQHF; DNA: TGCAGCGTTGTAGGGCAGGCCGGGGGGCCCCAGCATTTT
D: TRBD1; size: NA; V: TRBV5-6; J: TRBJ2-7; CDR3: CASSFLGQGSPYEQYF; DNA: TGTGCCAGCAGCTTCCTAGGACAGGGGAGCCCCTACGAGCAGTACTTC
D: TRBD1; size: NA; V: TRBV5-1; J: TRBJ2-2; CDR3: CASGRQGAAGELFF; DNA: TGCGCCAGCGGCCGACAGGGAGCCGCCGGGGAGCTGTTTTTT
D: NA; size: NA; V: TRBV19; J: TRBJ2-4; CDR3: CASSIGTSQYQNIQYF; DNA: TGTGCCAGTAGTATAGGTACCAGTCAATACCAAAACATTCAGTACTTC
D: NA; size: NA; V: TRBV7-8; J: TRBJ2-2; CDR3: CASSFRPLRTTGELFF; DNA: TGTGCCAGCAGCTTCCGCCCTTTGAGGACAACCGGGGAGCTGTTTTTT
D: NA; size: NA; V: TRBV4-3; J: TRBJ2-3; CDR3: CASSQDAVTDTQYF; DNA: TGCGCCAGCAGCCAAGACGCAGTCACAGATACGCAGTATTTT
D: TRBD2; size: NA; V: TRBV4-1; J: TRBJ2-5; CDR3: CASSQELGTSGGDLRETQYF; DNA: TGCGCCAGCAGCCAAGAGTTGGGGACTAGCGGGGGGGACTTGAGGGAGACCCAGTACTTC
D: TRBD2; size: NA; V: TRBV6-4; J: TRBJ2-3; CDR3: CASSVAGVGDTQYF; DNA: TGTGCCAGCAGTGTGGCGGGGGTAGGAGATACGCAGTATTTT
D: TRBD1; size: NA; V: TRBV2; J: TRBJ2-6; CDR3: CARDRGRNSGANVLTF; DNA: TGTGCCAGAGACAGGGGGCGAAACTCTGGGGCCAACGTCCTGACTTTC
D: NA; size: few; V: TRBV27; J: TRBJ1-2; CDR3: CASSNSPQVYGYTF; DNA: TGTGCCAGCAGCAATTCACCACAGGTCTATGGCTACACCTTC
D: NA; size: NA; V: TRBV6-6; J: TRBJ1-2; CDR3: CASSYDNRYGYTF; DNA: TGTGCCAGCAGTTACGACAATCGCTATGGCTACACCTTC
D: TRBD2; size: NA; V: TRBV2; J: TRBJ2-3; CDR3: CASGLSVAGGLTDTQYF; DNA: TGCGCCAGCGGGCTCTCGGTAGCGGGGGGCCTCACAGATACGCAGTATTTT
D: NA; size: NA; V: TRBV20-1; J: TRBJ1-3; CDR3: CSARQGNTIYF; DNA: TGCAGTGCTAGACAGGGGAACACCATATATTTT